This TCR beta chain was observed in a study of blood T cell repertoires in COVID-19. Study overall: COVID-19 samples from acute and convalescent phases originated in the United States, Italy and Spain. The analysed material was cDNA or gDNA that came from T cells, B-cell-depleted T cells, or PBMCs.

The length of the CDR3 is 16 residues. The germline CDR1 and CDR2 sequences are KGHSY and FQNENV. V was pared by 2 bases and J by 7 bases, with 6 bases of the junction left unmatched. Study processing details: Researchers report that nucleated cell counts were estimated from reference gene primer amplification. TCRdb's copy holds only in-frame clones and misses some; the assay was immunoSEQ multiplex PCR. V, J and clone size are those of that table, while D and trimming were read from the DNA. The repertoire holds some 50,000 clones, with roughly nine tenths as singletons. The sample was peripheral blood. The receptor was isolated from a woman between 65 and 79 years old with active COVID-19. The chain has TRBV16 and TRBJ2-3, with TRBD2 matching over 13 bases. The CDR3 protein is CASSQRTSGRVYTQYF. The CDR3 nucleotides are TGTGCCAGCAGCCAACGGACTAGCGGGAGAGTGTATACGCAGTATTTT.